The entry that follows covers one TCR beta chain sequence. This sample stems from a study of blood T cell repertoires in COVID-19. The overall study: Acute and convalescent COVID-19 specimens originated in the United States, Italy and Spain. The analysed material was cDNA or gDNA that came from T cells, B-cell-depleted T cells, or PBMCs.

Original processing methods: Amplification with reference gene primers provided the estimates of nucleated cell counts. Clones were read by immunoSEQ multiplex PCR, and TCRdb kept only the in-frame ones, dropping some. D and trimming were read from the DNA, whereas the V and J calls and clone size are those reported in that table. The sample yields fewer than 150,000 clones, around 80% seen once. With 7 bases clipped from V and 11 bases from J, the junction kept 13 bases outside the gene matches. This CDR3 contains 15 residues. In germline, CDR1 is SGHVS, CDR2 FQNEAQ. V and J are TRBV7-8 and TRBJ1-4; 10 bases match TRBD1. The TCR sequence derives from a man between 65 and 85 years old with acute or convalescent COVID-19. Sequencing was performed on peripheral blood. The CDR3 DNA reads TGTGCCAGCAAAATGACAGGGGGCGAAGAAGGTAAACTGTTTTTT. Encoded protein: CASKMTGGEEGKLFF.